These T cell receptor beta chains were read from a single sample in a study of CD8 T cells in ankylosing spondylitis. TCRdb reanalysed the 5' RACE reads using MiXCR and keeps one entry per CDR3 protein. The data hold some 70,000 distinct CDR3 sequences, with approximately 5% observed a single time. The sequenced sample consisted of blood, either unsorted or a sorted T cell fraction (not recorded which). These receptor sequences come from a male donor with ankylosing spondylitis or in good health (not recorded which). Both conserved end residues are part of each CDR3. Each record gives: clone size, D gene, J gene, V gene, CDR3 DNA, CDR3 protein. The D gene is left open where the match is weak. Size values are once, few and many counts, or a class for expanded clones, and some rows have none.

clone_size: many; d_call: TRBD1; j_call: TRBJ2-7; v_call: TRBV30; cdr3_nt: TGTGCCTGGATTCAGTTAGGACAGGGGGCTTACGAGCAGTACTTC; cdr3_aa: CAWIQLGQGAYEQYF
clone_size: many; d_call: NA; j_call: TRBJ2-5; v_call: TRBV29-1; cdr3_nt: TGCAGCGTTGGGGCAGGCGGCTACCAAGAGACCCAGTACTTC; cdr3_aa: CSVGAGGYQETQYF
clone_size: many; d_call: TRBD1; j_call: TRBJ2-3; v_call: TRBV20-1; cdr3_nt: TGCAGTGCTAAACTACAGGGGGCCCTTTTTTCTAGCACAGATACGCAGTATTTT; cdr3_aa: CSAKLQGALFSSTDTQYF
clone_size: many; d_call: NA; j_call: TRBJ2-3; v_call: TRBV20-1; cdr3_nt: TGCAGTGGGGGTGGAGGCAAAGGGACAGATACGCAGTATTTT; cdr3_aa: CSGGGGKGTDTQYF
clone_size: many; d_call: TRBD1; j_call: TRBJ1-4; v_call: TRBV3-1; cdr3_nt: TGTGCCAGCAGCCCACCTCACCGGACAGGGAGAGGTGAAAAACTGTTTTTT; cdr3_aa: CASSPPHRTGRGEKLFF
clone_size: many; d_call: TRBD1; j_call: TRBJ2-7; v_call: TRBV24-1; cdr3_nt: TGTGCCACCAGCCCACAGGGGGCCGACGAGCAGTACTTC; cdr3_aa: CATSPQGADEQYF
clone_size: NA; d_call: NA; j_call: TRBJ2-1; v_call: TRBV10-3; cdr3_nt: TGTGCCATCAGTGAGTCGAGCAGGGGAGGCAATGAGCAGTTCTTC; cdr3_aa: CAISESSRGGNEQFF
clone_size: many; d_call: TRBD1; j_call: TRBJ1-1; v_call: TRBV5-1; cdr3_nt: TGCGCCAGCAGCTTGTCTGAGGGGGCGGAAGCTTTCTTT; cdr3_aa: CASSLSEGAEAFF
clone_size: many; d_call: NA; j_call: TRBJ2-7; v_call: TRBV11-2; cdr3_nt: TGTGCCAGCAGCCTAGTTGTTACAGACTACGAGCAGTACTTC; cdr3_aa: CASSLVVTDYEQYF
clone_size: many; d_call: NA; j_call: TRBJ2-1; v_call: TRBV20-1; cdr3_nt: TGCAGTGCTGGCGGACACGGGAATGAGCAGTTCTTC; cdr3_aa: CSAGGHGNEQFF
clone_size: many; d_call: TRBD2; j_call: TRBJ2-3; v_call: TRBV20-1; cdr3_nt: TGCAGTGCTAGTCCCAGGACTAGCGGGATGGGCACAGATACGCAGTATTTT; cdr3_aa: CSASPRTSGMGTDTQYF
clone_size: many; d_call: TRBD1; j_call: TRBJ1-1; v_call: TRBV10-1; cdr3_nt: TGCGCCAGCAGTGGACAGGGGTACTCTGAAGCTTTCTTT; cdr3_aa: CASSGQGYSEAFF
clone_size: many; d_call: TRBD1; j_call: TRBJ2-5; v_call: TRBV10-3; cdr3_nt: TGTGCCATCAGTGGAACAGGGGGAAAGACCCAGTACTTC; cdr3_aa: CAISGTGGKTQYF
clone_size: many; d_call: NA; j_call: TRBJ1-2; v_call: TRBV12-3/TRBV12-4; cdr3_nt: TGTGCCAGCAGTTCTGAGGGAAACTATGGCTACACCTTC; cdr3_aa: CASSSEGNYGYTF